These T cell receptor beta chains were read from a single sample in a study of a mutant IDH1 vaccine in newly diagnosed glioma. Sequenced by immunoSEQ multiplex PCR; TCRdb stores in-frame clones only, minus some. The sample gives tens of thousands of clones, 75% to 85% of which show up once; 5.9% is in the top ten. These receptors have no identified antigens. Sequencing used PBMCs, obtained from a glioma patient whose treatment included an IDH1 peptide vaccine. Source of these receptors: a man aged 45-65 years with glioma. Both conserved end residues are part of each CDR3. The order of the fields is J gene, D gene, V gene, clone size, CDR3 length, CDR3 protein, CDR3 DNA. The D gene is left open where the match is weak. Size is omitted from some rows. Given values are once, few, many or a class for expanded clones.

j_call: TRBJ2-5
d_call: TRBD2
v_call: TRBV7-9
clone_size: few
cdr3_length: 14
cdr3_aa: CASSMKLATETQYF
cdr3_nt: TGTGCCAGCAGCATGAAACTAGCGACTGAGACCCAGTACTTC

j_call: TRBJ2-5
d_call: NA
v_call: TRBV5-1
clone_size: NA
cdr3_length: 14
cdr3_aa: CASSLSGGLETQYF
cdr3_nt: TGCGCCAGCAGCTTGTCCGGGGGCCTGGAGACCCAGTACTTC

j_call: TRBJ2-5
d_call: NA
v_call: TRBV7-9
clone_size: NA
cdr3_length: 14
cdr3_aa: CASSLAGGQETQYF
cdr3_nt: TGTGCCAGCAGCTTAGCGGGGGGTCAAGAGACCCAGTACTTC

j_call: TRBJ2-7
d_call: NA
v_call: TRBV7-8
clone_size: NA
cdr3_length: 13
cdr3_aa: CASSHPGASEQYF
cdr3_nt: TGTGCCAGCAGCCATCCAGGGGCCTCGGAGCAGTACTTC

j_call: TRBJ1-2
d_call: NA
v_call: TRBV7-8
clone_size: NA
cdr3_length: 14
cdr3_aa: CASSLAPGSYGYTF
cdr3_nt: TGTGCCAGCAGCTTAGCCCCGGGTTCCTATGGCTACACCTTC

j_call: TRBJ2-1
d_call: NA
v_call: TRBV27
clone_size: NA
cdr3_length: 14
cdr3_aa: CASMQGLGHNEQFF
cdr3_nt: TGTGCCAGCATGCAAGGGTTGGGGCACAATGAGCAGTTCTTC

j_call: TRBJ1-1
d_call: TRBD1
v_call: TRBV11-3
clone_size: NA
cdr3_length: 15
cdr3_aa: CASSLMGQGPTEAFF
cdr3_nt: TGTGCCAGCAGCTTAATGGGACAGGGCCCCACTGAAGCTTTCTTT

j_call: TRBJ1-1
d_call: NA
v_call: TRBV2
clone_size: NA
cdr3_length: 14
cdr3_aa: CASKVEVGSGEAFF
cdr3_nt: TGTGCCAGCAAAGTGGAGGTGGGGTCCGGTGAAGCTTTCTTT

j_call: TRBJ2-7
d_call: TRBD1
v_call: TRBV7-9
clone_size: NA
cdr3_length: 15
cdr3_aa: CASSEGTGEGDEQYF
cdr3_nt: TGTGCCAGCAGCGAAGGGACAGGGGAAGGGGACGAGCAGTACTTC

j_call: TRBJ2-7
d_call: TRBD2
v_call: TRBV2
clone_size: few
cdr3_length: 15
cdr3_aa: CASSPVAGARYEQYF
cdr3_nt: TGTGCCAGCAGTCCGGTGGCGGGAGCTCGCTACGAGCAGTACTTC

j_call: TRBJ1-4
d_call: NA
v_call: TRBV18
clone_size: NA
cdr3_length: 13
cdr3_aa: CASSPADNEKLFF
cdr3_nt: TGTGCCAGCTCACCAGCGGATAATGAAAAACTGTTTTTT

j_call: TRBJ2-7
d_call: TRBD1
v_call: TRBV19
clone_size: NA
cdr3_length: 16
cdr3_aa: CASSMPGQANSYEQYF
cdr3_nt: TGTGCCAGTAGTATGCCTGGACAGGCCAACTCCTACGAGCAGTACTTC

j_call: TRBJ1-2
d_call: TRBD1
v_call: TRBV5-1
clone_size: NA
cdr3_length: 12
cdr3_aa: CASSLDRGGYTF
cdr3_nt: TGCGCCAGCAGCCTCGACAGGGGAGGCTACACCTTC

j_call: TRBJ1-1
d_call: NA
v_call: TRBV9
clone_size: NA
cdr3_length: 14
cdr3_aa: CASSARTTNTEAFF
cdr3_nt: TGTGCCAGCAGCGCCAGGACAACCAACACTGAAGCTTTCTTT

j_call: TRBJ2-1
d_call: TRBD2
v_call: TRBV6-4
clone_size: few
cdr3_length: 14
cdr3_aa: CASAVGRETDEQFF
cdr3_nt: TGTGCGTCGGCGGTGGGGCGGGAGACCGATGAGCAGTTCTTC

j_call: TRBJ1-4
d_call: TRBD1
v_call: TRBV7-9
clone_size: NA
cdr3_length: 15
cdr3_aa: CASSFSGTGREKLFF
cdr3_nt: TGTGCCAGCAGCTTTTCCGGGACAGGGCGGGAAAAACTGTTTTTT

j_call: TRBJ1-1
d_call: NA
v_call: TRBV7-9
clone_size: NA
cdr3_length: 14
cdr3_aa: CASSGYRVDTEAFF
cdr3_nt: TGTGCCAGCAGCGGTTACAGGGTCGACACTGAAGCTTTCTTT

j_call: TRBJ2-3
d_call: TRBD2
v_call: TRBV5-1
clone_size: NA
cdr3_length: 13
cdr3_aa: CASRGLASDTQYF
cdr3_nt: TGCGCCAGCAGGGGACTAGCCTCAGATACGCAGTATTTT

j_call: TRBJ2-7
d_call: TRBD1
v_call: TRBV6-5
clone_size: NA
cdr3_length: 13
cdr3_aa: CASSRQGAGEQYF
cdr3_nt: TGTGCCAGCAGCAGACAGGGGGCGGGCGAGCAGTACTTC

j_call: TRBJ2-1
d_call: TRBD2
v_call: TRBV19
clone_size: NA
cdr3_length: 18
cdr3_aa: CASSPVLAGGPPYNEQFF
cdr3_nt: TGTGCCAGTAGTCCAGTTCTAGCGGGAGGACCTCCCTACAATGAGCAGTTCTTC

j_call: TRBJ2-1
d_call: NA
v_call: TRBV7-9
clone_size: NA
cdr3_length: 11
cdr3_aa: CASSFYNEQFF
cdr3_nt: TGTGCCAGCAGCTTTTACAATGAGCAGTTCTTC

j_call: TRBJ2-1
d_call: TRBD2
v_call: TRBV7-9
clone_size: NA
cdr3_length: 19
cdr3_aa: CASSYRTSGNEEAYNEQFF
cdr3_nt: TGTGCCAGCAGCTACCGGACTAGCGGGAACGAAGAGGCCTACAATGAGCAGTTCTTC

j_call: TRBJ1-1
d_call: NA
v_call: TRBV29-1
clone_size: few
cdr3_length: 13
cdr3_aa: CSVIEQVNTEAFF
cdr3_nt: TGCAGCGTAATCGAACAGGTGAACACTGAAGCTTTCTTT

j_call: TRBJ1-4
d_call: NA
v_call: TRBV4-3
clone_size: NA
cdr3_length: 14
cdr3_aa: CASSARRGAEKLFF
cdr3_nt: TGCGCCAGCAGCGCGCGAAGGGGAGCTGAAAAACTGTTTTTT

j_call: TRBJ2-3
d_call: NA
v_call: TRBV19
clone_size: NA
cdr3_length: 13
cdr3_aa: CAAGRALTDTQYF
cdr3_nt: TGTGCCGCTGGCAGGGCTCTAACAGATACGCAGTATTTT

j_call: TRBJ2-2
d_call: TRBD2
v_call: TRBV5-4
clone_size: NA
cdr3_length: 15
cdr3_aa: CASSPSGGFAGELFF
cdr3_nt: TGTGCCAGCAGCCCTAGCGGGGGGTTCGCCGGGGAGCTGTTTTTT

j_call: TRBJ1-2
d_call: TRBD1
v_call: TRBV5-4
clone_size: few
cdr3_length: 14
cdr3_aa: CASSLDRGHLGYTF
cdr3_nt: TGTGCCAGCAGTCTGGACAGGGGGCATTTAGGCTACACCTTC

j_call: TRBJ2-5
d_call: NA
v_call: TRBV10-2
clone_size: NA
cdr3_length: 15
cdr3_aa: CASLPTGEVRETQYF
cdr3_nt: TGCGCCAGCTTACCTACAGGGGAGGTTCGAGAGACCCAGTACTTC

j_call: TRBJ2-5
d_call: TRBD2
v_call: TRBV7-9
clone_size: NA
cdr3_length: 15
cdr3_aa: CASSSTSGSGKTQYF
cdr3_nt: TGTGCCAGCAGCTCCACTAGCGGGAGTGGCAAGACCCAGTACTTC